The rows below give T cell receptor beta chains drawn from one sample of a study of radiation and T cells in renal cell carcinoma. Repertoires were generated with immunoSEQ multiplex PCR, while TCRdb's copy carries only in-frame clones and drops some. The table includes 120,000 to 150,000 clones, roughly 80% detected once. Sequencing was performed on blood, taken from a patient whose treatment included radiotherapy and nephrectomy. The origin of the receptors is a woman in her fifties or sixties with renal cell carcinoma. Each CDR3 is given without its conserved first and last residue.

>TRBV10-1|TRBJ1-3|13
ASSESREAGNTIY
>TRBV30|TRBJ1-6|12
AWGQLDSYSPLH
>TRBV18|TRBJ1-4|12
ASSPLREGEKLF
>TRBV27|TRBJ2-7|12
ASSEGYSSYEQY
>TRBV5-4|TRBJ2-7|13
ASSLTGGNWNEQY
>TRBV4-3|TRBJ1-2|15
ASSQKGGRGGTYGYT
>TRBV11-2|TRBJ2-3|13
ASSLTGTETDTQY
>TRBV5-6|TRBJ1-5|14
ASSLAGQRYNQPQH
>TRBV5-4|TRBJ2-5|15
ASSLGTRDRGKETQY
>TRBV4-2|TRBJ2-7|12
ASSQDIGSYEQY
>TRBV11-2|TRBJ1-2|13
ASSPVPWFLGGYT
>TRBV9|TRBJ2-5|13
ASSAVVGPSETQY
>TRBV4-3|TRBJ1-5|13
ASSQDYTSSQPQH
>TRBV6-5|TRBJ2-5|8
ASSRETQY
>TRBV5-1|TRBJ2-7|13
ASSSIQGALDEQY
>TRBV5-1|TRBJ1-3|13
ASSAGRNSGNTIY
>TRBV9|TRBJ1-5|12
ASSRTGNNQPQH
>TRBV11-2|TRBJ1-6|9
ASSSNSPLH
>TRBV4-2|TRBJ2-2|13
ASSQPFRGTGELF
>TRBV28|TRBJ2-7|12
ASTPLAGSYEQY
>TRBV7-8|TRBJ2-2|11
ASSPWRSGELF
>TRBV20-1|TRBJ1-2|9
SARDAYGYT
>TRBV5-1|TRBJ2-1|11
ASMLGTNNEQF
>TRBV7-2|TRBJ1-1|12
ASSLSSPNTEAF
>TRBV9|TRBJ1-2|12
ASSAAGQGAGYT
>TRBV27|TRBJ1-5|13
ASKERSISNQPQH
>TRBV14|TRBJ1-2|11
ASSPPGLYGYT
>TRBV7-3|TRBJ2-1|13
ASSDQAGVGNEQF
>TRBV9|TRBJ1-2|13
ASSARQGVNYGYT
>TRBV4-1|TRBJ1-1|15
ASSPYREHGTPTEAF